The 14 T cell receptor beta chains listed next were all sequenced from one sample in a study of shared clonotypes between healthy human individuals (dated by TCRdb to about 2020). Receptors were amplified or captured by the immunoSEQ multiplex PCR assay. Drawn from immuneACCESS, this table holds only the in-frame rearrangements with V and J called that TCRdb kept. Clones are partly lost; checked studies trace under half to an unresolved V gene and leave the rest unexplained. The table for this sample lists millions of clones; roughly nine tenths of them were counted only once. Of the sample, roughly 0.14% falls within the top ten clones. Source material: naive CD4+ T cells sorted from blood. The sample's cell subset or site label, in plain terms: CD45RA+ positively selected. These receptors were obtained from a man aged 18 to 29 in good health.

CDR3 loop: CASSEGGRVPDTQYF. The CDR3 DNA reads TGCGCCAGCAGTGAGGGGGGTAGGGTTCCAGATACGCAGTATTTT. V and J are TRBV10-1 and TRBJ2-3, with D perhaps given as TRBD1 or TRBD2 (5 bases each). CDR1 is WNHNN, CDR2 SYGVQD, per germline (reference sequence). The CDR3 length is 15 residues. The germline V and J ends were trimmed by 2 bases and 4 bases, with 13 bases remaining between them.

The CDR3 coding sequence is TGTGCCAGTACCATGGAGGGCAGTTATGGCTACACCTTC. It yields the protein CASTMEGSYGYTF. V usage is TRBV19 and J usage is TRBJ1-2; D ambiguous. The CDR3 consists of 13 residues. Looked up from germline, CDR1 is LNHDA and CDR2 is SQIVND (reference sequence). The V end was cut by 7 bases, the J end by 5 bases, with 14 bases between.

The DNA of the CDR3 is TGTGCCAGCAGGGTGACAGGGTGGGTTGGCTACACCTTC. As protein: CASRVTGWVGYTF. The genes are TRBV28 and TRBJ1-2; 7 bases line up with TRBD1. V lost 6 bases to trimming and J lost 7 bases; unmatched junction nucleotides: 8. Germline CDR1 is MDHEN and CDR2 is SYDVKM. This CDR3 is 13 amino acids long.

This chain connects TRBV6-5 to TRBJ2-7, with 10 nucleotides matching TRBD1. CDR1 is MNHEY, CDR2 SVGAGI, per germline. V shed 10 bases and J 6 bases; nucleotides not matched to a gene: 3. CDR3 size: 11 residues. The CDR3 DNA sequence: TGTGCCATCGGACAGGGGGGCGAGCAGTACTTC. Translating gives CAIGQGGEQYF.

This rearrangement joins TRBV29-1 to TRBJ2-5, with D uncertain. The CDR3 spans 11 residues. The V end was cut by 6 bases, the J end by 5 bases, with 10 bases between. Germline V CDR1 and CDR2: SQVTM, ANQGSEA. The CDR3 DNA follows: TGCAGCGTACGCTCCCATGAGACCCAGTACTTC. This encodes CSVRSHETQYF.

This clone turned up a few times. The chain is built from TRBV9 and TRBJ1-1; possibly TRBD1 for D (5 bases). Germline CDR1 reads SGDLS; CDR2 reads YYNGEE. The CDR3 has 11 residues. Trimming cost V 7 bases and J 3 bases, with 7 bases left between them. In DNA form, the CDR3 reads TGTGCCAGCGCCAGGGACACTGAAGCTTTCTTT. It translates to CASARDTEAFF.

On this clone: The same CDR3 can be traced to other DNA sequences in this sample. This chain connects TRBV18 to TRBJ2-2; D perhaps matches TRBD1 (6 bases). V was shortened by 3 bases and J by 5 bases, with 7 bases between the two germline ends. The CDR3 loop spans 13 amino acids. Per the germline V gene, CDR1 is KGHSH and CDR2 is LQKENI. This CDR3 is CASSPRGTGELFF. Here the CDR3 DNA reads TGTGCCAGCTCACCGAGGGGGACCGGGGAGCTGTTTTTT.

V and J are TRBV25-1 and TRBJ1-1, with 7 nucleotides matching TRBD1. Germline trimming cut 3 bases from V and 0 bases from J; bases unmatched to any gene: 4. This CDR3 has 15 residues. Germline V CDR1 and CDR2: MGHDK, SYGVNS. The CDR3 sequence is CASSDYRGMNTEAFF. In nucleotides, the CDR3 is TGTGCCAGCAGTGATTACAGGGGTATGAACACTGAAGCTTTCTTT. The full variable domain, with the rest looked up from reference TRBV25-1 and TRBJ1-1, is EADIYQTPRYLVIGTGKKITLECSQTMGHDKMYWYQQDPGMELHLIHYSYGVNSTEKGDLSSESTVSRIRTEHFPLTLESARPSHTSQYLCASSDYRGMNTEAFFGQGTRLTVV.

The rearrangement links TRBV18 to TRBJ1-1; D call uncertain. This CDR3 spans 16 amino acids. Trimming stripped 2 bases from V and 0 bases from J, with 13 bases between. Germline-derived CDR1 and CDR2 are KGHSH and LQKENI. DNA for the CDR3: TGTGCCAGCTCACCATGGGTCGACCTTATGAACACTGAAGCTTTCTTT. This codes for CASSPWVDLMNTEAFF.

The chain's CDR3 is CAISDMGSDGYTF. CDR3 nucleotides: TGTGCCATCAGTGACATGGGGAGTGATGGCTACACCTTC. V usage is TRBV10-3 and J usage is TRBJ1-2; D is unresolved. This CDR3 has 13 residues. Trimming pared 3 bases from V and 6 bases from J, leaving 11 bases between. Looked up from germline, CDR1 is ENHRY and CDR2 is SYGVKD.

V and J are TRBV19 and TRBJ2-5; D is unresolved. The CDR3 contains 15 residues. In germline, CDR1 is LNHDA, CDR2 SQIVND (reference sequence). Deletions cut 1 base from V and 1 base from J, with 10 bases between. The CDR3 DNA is TGTGCCAGTAGTATAGTCGGTAGGGCCCAAGAGACCCAGTACTTC. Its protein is CASSIVGRAQETQYF.

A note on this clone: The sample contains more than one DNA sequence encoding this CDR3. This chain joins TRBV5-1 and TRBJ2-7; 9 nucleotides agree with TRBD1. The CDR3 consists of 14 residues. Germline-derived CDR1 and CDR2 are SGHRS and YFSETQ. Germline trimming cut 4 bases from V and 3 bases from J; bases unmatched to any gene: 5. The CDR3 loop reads CASSRGQGGYEQYF. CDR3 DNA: TGCGCCAGCAGCCGGGGACAGGGTGGCTACGAGCAGTACTTC.

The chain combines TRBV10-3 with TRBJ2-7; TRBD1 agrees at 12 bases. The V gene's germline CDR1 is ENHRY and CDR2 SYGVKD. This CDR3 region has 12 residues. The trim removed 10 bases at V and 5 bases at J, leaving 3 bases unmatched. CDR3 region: CATGTGGDEQYF. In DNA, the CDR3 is TGTGCCACCGGGACAGGGGGCGACGAGCAGTACTTC.

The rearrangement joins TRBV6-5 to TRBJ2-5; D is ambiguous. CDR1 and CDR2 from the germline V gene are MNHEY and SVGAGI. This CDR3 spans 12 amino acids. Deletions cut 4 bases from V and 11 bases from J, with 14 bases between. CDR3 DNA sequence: TGTGCCAGCAGTTCCCCCCCGCATGTTCAGTACTTC. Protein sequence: CASSSPPHVQYF.